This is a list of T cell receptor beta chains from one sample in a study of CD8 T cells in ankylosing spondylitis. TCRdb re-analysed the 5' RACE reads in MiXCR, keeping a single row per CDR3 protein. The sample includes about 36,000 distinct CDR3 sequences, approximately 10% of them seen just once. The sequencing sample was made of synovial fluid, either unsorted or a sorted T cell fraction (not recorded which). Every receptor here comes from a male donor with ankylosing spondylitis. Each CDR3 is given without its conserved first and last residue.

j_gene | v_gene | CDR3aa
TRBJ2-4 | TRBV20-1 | SATGQGATNIQY
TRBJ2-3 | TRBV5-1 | ASSLAIGGDADTQY
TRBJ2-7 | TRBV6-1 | ASSEEAPGPYEQY
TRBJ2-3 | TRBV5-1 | ASSWADSTDTQY
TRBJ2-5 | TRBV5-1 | ASSFTRGVGETQY
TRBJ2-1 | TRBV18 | ASSPLLVVAEDNEQF
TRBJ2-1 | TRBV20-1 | SAKALAGESINNEQF
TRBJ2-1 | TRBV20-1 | SAPWTSQAYNEQF
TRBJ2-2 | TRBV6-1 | ASSTGTSFLTGELF
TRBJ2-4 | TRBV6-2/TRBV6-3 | ASNQLQGSIQY
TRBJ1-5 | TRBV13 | ASSLDDQPQH
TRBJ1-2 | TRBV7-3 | ASSHGTEGGYT
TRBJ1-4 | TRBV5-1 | ASSEQGLGEKLF